This T cell receptor (beta chain) was identified during a study of Ad26.COV2.S vaccination and SARS-CoV-2 variants. Treatment of the sample: 15 to 20 received Ad26.COV2.S at low or high dose, single or two shots; about 5 received placebo; per-sample allocation not given. Collection of the samples took place on day 63 after the first injection of vaccine or placebo. Only in-frame clones appear in the TCRdb table, and some are missing; sequencing was by immunoSEQ multiplex PCR. The table records 240,000 or so clones, 88% of them present only once. V was trimmed by 7 bases and J by 11 bases, leaving 17 bases between them. Germline CDR1 reads MRHNA; CDR2 reads SNTAGT. The CDR3 runs to 12 residues.

The sequence came from a person between 18 and 65 years old who received the Ad26.COV2.S COVID-19 vaccine or a placebo. The material was peripheral blood, obtained in a trial of Ad26.COV2.S vaccine versus placebo. V usage is TRBV6-4 and J usage is TRBJ1-1; the D gene is possibly TRBD1 (6 bases). The CDR3 DNA is TGTGCCAGCACCCAACGGGGGGGCCGGGCTTTCTTT. Amino acids: CASTQRGGRAFF.